Each of the 4 T cell receptor beta chains below was sequenced from the same sample in a study of CD8 T cells in Susac syndrome. When the RNA was reverse transcribed, random hexamers were used with an input of 0.5 to 1 ug. TCRdb re-called the immunoSEQ multiplex PCR reads with MiXCR, one entry per CDR3 protein. Of about 120,000 distinct CDR3 sequences in the sample, over 90% were seen once. Sample: CD4+ T cells from PBMCs. The receptors were gathered from a human donor in good health.

CDR3 nucleotide sequence: TGTGCCAGCAGCGGGCCCCCTTCGGGAACCTCTGGAAACACCATATATTTT. Translation gives CASSGPPSGTSGNTIYF. V is TRBV9 and J is TRBJ1-3, with unresolved D. This CDR3 region has 17 residues. The germline gives CDR1 SGDLS, CDR2 YYNGEE. V lost 3 bases, J lost 0 bases, and 16 bases lay in between.

The chain is built from TRBV7-2 and TRBJ2-3; possibly TRBD2 for D (7 bases). V was trimmed by 5 bases and J by 4 bases, leaving 25 bases between them. This CDR3 spans 18 amino acids. Germline lookup yields CDR1 SGHTA and CDR2 FQGNSA. The CDR3 DNA sequence: TGTGCCAGCAGCCCAAAGGGGGGGTTCGGTTCTGGGGCAGATACGCAGTATTTT. Translation: CASSPKGGFGSGADTQYF.

The CDR3: CSVEGASTYEQYF. CDR3 DNA: TGCAGCGTTGAAGGAGCGTCTACCTACGAGCAGTACTTC. The chain has TRBV29-1 and TRBJ2-7; D unresolved. Between the trimmed V and J ends, which lost 1 base and 2 bases, there was a span of 9 bases. The length of the CDR3 is 13 residues. Germline CDR1 and CDR2: SQVTM and ANQGSEA.

The chain joins TRBV19 to TRBJ1-2; D remains ambiguous. The germline gives CDR1 LNHDA, CDR2 SQIVND (reference sequence). The CDR3 extends over 17 amino acids. Trimming stripped 4 bases from V and 2 bases from J, with 20 bases between. In DNA form, the CDR3 reads TGTGCCAGTAGTAACCCTCTAATGGGTCCGGGGAACTATGGCTACACCTTC. It translates to CASSNPLMGPGNYGYTF. Complete variable domain (other parts from reference TRBV19 and TRBJ1-2): DGGITQSPKYLFRKEGQNVTLSCEQNLNHDAMYWYRQDPGQGLRLIYYSQIVNDFQKGDIAEGYSVSREKKESFPLTVTSAQKNPTAFYLCASSNPLMGPGNYGYTFGSGTRLTVV.